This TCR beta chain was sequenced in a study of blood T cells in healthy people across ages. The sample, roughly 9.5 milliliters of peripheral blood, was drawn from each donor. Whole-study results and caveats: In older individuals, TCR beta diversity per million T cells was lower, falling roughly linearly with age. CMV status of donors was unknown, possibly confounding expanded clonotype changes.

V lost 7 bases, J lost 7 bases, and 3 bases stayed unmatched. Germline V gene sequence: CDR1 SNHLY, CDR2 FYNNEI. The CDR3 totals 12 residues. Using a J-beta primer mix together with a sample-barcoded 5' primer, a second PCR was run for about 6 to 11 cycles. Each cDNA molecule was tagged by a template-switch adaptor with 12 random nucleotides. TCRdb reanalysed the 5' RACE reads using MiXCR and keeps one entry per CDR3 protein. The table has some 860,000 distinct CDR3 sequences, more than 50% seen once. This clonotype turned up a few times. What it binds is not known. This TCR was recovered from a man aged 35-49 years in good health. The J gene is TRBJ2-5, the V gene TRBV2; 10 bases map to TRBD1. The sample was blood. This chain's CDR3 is CASTRTGGTQYF. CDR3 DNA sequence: TGTGCCAGCACTCGGACAGGGGGGACCCAGTACTTC.